This T cell receptor (beta chain) comes out of a study of neoadjuvant anti-PD-1 for oral cavity cancer. Turning to the study itself: Patients without progression received a fourth nivolumab dose around day 43, then surgical resection on days 50-56.

The data were produced by immunoSEQ multiplex PCR, yet TCRdb's version contains in-frame clones alone and is incomplete. The sample includes approximately 74,000 clones, under 90% of them seen just once. Overall study results and limits: PBMC Gini-index clonality exceeded responders' in non-responders post-nivolumab.

The germline V gene has CDR1 WNHNN and CDR2 SYGVQD (reference sequence). The CDR3 has 15 amino acids. Trimming removed 3 bases at V and 9 bases at J, with 18 bases between. On this clone itself: The antigen is not known.

The source material was PBMCs, sampled before nivolumab (anti-PD-1) treatment. This clonotype originated in a person aged 35-80 years with oral cavity squamous cell carcinoma. The chain carries TRBV10-1 and TRBJ2-1; maybe TRBD2 (5 bases). CDR3: CASSDRGMTLGEQFF. For the CDR3, the DNA is TGCGCCAGCAGTGACCGGGGTATGACATTGGGTGAGCAGTTCTTC.